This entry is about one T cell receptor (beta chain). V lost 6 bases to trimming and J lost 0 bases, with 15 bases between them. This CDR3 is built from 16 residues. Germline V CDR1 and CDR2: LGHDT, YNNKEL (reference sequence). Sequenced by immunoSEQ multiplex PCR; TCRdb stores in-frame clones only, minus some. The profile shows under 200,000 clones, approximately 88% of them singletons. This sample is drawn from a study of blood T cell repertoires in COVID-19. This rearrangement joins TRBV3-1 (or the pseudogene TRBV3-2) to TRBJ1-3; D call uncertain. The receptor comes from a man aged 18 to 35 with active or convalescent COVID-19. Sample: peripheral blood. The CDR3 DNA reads TGTGCCAGCAGGGAGGGCTATCACGACTCTGGAAACACCATATATTTT. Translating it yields CASREGYHDSGNTIYF.